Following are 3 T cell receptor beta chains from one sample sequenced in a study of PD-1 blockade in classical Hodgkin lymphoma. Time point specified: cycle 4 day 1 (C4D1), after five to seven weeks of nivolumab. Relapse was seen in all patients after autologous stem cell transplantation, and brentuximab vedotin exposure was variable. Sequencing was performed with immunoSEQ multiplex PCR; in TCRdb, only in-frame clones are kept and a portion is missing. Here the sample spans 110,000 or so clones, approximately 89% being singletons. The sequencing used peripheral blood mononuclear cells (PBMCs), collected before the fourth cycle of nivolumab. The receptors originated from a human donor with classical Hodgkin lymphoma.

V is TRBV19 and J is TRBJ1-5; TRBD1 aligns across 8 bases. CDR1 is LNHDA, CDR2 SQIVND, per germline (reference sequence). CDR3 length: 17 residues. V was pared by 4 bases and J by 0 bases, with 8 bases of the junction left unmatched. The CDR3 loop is CASSRGQGAYSNQPQHF. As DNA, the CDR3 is TGTGCCAGTAGTAGAGGACAGGGTGCCTATAGCAATCAGCCCCAGCATTTT.

CDR3 amino acids: CASTWTGPSEQFF. The CDR3 region has the DNA TGTGCCAGCACCTGGACAGGGCCTAGTGAGCAGTTCTTC. The chain has TRBV6-4 and TRBJ2-1; 8 bases are shared with TRBD1. The CDR3 loop spans 13 amino acids. V lost 7 bases to trimming and J lost 9 bases; unmatched junction nucleotides: 8. Germline-derived CDR1 and CDR2 are MRHNA and SNTAGT.

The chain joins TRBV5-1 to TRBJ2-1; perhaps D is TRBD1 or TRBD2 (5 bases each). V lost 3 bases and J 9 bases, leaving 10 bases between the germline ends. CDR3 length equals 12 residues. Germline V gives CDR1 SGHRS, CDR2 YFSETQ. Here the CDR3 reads CASSSRGVEQFF. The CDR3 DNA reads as TGCGCCAGCAGCTCCAGAGGGGTTGAGCAGTTCTTC.